Sequencing of this T cell receptor beta chain was carried out in a study of T cells in Graves' hyperthyroidism and ophthalmopathy. Amplified regions were TCR beta CDR3 sequences from RNA transcripts. In the first-round RT-PCR of the TCR CDR3, the HTBI primer set was used. MiXCR was run by TCRdb on the multiplex PCR reads, yielding one entry per CDR3 protein. The data contain some 350,000 distinct CDR3 sequences, roughly 15% of them singletons. This clonotype was seen only a few times. Its matching antigen is unknown. Extraction of PBMCs used roughly 9.6 ml of fresh peripheral blood. The CDR3 has 14 residues. The germline V gene encodes CDR1 KGHSH and CDR2 LQKENI. Trimming removed 3 bases from V and 5 bases from J, with 11 bases in between. Findings and caveats of the study: The model forecast ophthalmopathy, anticipating it by a median around 6.4 months before onset.

The V gene is TRBV18, the J gene TRBJ2-1; D remains ambiguous. The sequence was collected from a woman between 40 and 50 years old with Graves' ophthalmopathy. The sample taken for sequencing was blood. The CDR3 sequence is CASSPIQRDNEQFF. The CDR3 DNA follows: TGTGCCAGCTCACCGATTCAACGAGACAATGAGCAGTTCTTC.